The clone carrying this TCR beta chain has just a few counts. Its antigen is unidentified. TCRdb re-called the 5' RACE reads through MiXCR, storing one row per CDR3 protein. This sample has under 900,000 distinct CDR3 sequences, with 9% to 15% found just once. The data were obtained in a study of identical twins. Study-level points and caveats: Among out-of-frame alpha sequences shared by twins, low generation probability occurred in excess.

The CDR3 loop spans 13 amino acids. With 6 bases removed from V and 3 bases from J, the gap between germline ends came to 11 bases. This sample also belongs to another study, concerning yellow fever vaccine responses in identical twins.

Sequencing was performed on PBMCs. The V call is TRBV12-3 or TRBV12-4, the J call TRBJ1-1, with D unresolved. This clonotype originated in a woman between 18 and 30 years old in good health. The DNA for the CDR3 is TGTGCCAGCAGCCTACGGATAGACACTGAAGCTTTCTTT. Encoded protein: CASSLRIDTEAFF.